The rows below give T cell receptor beta chains drawn from one sample of a study of T-cell memory formation after mild COVID-19. TCRdb ran MiXCR on the 5' RACE reads and lists one entry per CDR3 protein. Among 85,000 to 120,000 distinct CDR3 sequences listed, 9.5% to 15% were seen once. Sequencing was done on a sample of PBMCs or a T cell subset sorted from them (not recorded which). These receptors came from an adult woman who had mild COVID-19 (a few samples of this study predate the infection). Cell type and time point are not known. Both conserved end residues are part of each CDR3.

j_call: TRBJ1-5
v_call: TRBV5-6
cdr3_aa: CASSLGLGLLKDQPQHF

j_call: TRBJ2-1
v_call: TRBV29-1
cdr3_aa: CSVVVQGNNEQFF

j_call: TRBJ1-2
v_call: TRBV20-1
cdr3_aa: CSARDVDTNYGYTF

j_call: TRBJ2-3
v_call: TRBV7-9
cdr3_aa: CASSVRDVDTQYF

j_call: TRBJ2-5
v_call: TRBV7-6
cdr3_aa: CASSLGGFQETQYF

j_call: TRBJ1-5
v_call: TRBV30
cdr3_aa: CAWSVGSNQPQHF

j_call: TRBJ2-3
v_call: TRBV6-2/TRBV6-3
cdr3_aa: CASSFLQGADTQYF

j_call: TRBJ2-7
v_call: TRBV30
cdr3_aa: CALTNPEQYF

j_call: TRBJ2-7
v_call: TRBV11-2
cdr3_aa: CASSSWDKNYEQYF

j_call: TRBJ2-7
v_call: TRBV29-1
cdr3_aa: CSVKTGTHEQYF

j_call: TRBJ2-3
v_call: TRBV4-3
cdr3_aa: CASSQDAQGGSDTQYF

j_call: TRBJ2-3
v_call: TRBV4-1
cdr3_aa: CASSQVASLGSDTQYF

j_call: TRBJ2-3
v_call: TRBV12-3/TRBV12-4
cdr3_aa: CASSLARVAGTDTQYF

j_call: TRBJ1-1
v_call: TRBV3-1
cdr3_aa: CASSLGQAEAFF

j_call: TRBJ1-2
v_call: TRBV7-6
cdr3_aa: CASSRTKYGAGGYTF

j_call: TRBJ2-7
v_call: TRBV7-9
cdr3_aa: CASSPNGGLESYEQYF

j_call: TRBJ2-1
v_call: TRBV5-1
cdr3_aa: CASSPLTSGSGLYNEQFF

j_call: TRBJ1-6
v_call: TRBV20-1
cdr3_aa: CSARDRESSYNSPLHF

j_call: TRBJ2-7
v_call: TRBV11-2
cdr3_aa: CASSPGGEQYF

j_call: TRBJ1-1
v_call: TRBV9
cdr3_aa: CASSEQGWTEAFF

j_call: TRBJ2-3
v_call: TRBV4-2
cdr3_aa: CASSQDGRAGEGTDTQYF

j_call: TRBJ2-7
v_call: TRBV11-1
cdr3_aa: CASSPPGQSYEQYF

j_call: TRBJ2-1
v_call: TRBV2
cdr3_aa: CASSVEPSGKGNEQFF

j_call: TRBJ2-5
v_call: TRBV7-9
cdr3_aa: CASSSPLQGQYF

j_call: TRBJ2-1
v_call: TRBV4-1
cdr3_aa: CASSQDPIHNEQFF

j_call: TRBJ1-2
v_call: TRBV29-1
cdr3_aa: CSVKTGFYGYTF

j_call: TRBJ2-3
v_call: TRBV4-2
cdr3_aa: CASSQRVAADTQYF

j_call: TRBJ2-7
v_call: TRBV7-9
cdr3_aa: CASSSGTSAYEQYF

j_call: TRBJ2-2
v_call: TRBV5-6
cdr3_aa: CASSFRMELFF

j_call: TRBJ2-1
v_call: TRBV19
cdr3_aa: CASSRALAGSYNEQFF

j_call: TRBJ1-1
v_call: TRBV12-3/TRBV12-4
cdr3_aa: CASSFLPGQGWNTEAFF

j_call: TRBJ2-7
v_call: TRBV7-9
cdr3_aa: CASSPSGHPYEQYF